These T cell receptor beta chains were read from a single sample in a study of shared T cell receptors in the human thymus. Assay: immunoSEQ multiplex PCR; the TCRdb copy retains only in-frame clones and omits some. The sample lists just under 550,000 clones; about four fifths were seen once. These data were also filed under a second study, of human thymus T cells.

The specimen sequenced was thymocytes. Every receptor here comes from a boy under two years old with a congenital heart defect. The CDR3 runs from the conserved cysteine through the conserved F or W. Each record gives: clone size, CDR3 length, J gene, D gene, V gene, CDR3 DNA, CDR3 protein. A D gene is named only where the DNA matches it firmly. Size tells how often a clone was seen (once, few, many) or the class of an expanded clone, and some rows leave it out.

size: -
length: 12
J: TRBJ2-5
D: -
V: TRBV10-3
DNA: TGTGCCATCAGTGAGTCTATCGAGACCCAGTACTTC
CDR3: CAISESIETQYF

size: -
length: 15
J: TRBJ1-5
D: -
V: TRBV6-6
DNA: TGTGCCAGCAGTTACTGGAGCGGATGGGATCAGCCCCAGCATTTT
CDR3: CASSYWSGWDQPQHF

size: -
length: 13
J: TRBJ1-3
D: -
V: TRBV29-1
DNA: TGCAGCGTCTCGACAGGCTCTGGAAACACCATATATTTT
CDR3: CSVSTGSGNTIYF

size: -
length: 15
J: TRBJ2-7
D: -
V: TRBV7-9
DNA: TGTGCCAGCAGCCCTACGGCAGGGAACTCCTACGAGCAGTACTTC
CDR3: CASSPTAGNSYEQYF

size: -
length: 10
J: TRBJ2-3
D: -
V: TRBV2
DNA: TGTGCCAGCAGTGAGCGTACGCAGTATTTT
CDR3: CASSERTQYF

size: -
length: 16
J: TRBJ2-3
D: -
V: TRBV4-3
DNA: TGCGCCAGCAGCCGGCGAGCCAGGGATGTAACAGATACGCAGTATTTT
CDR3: CASSRRARDVTDTQYF

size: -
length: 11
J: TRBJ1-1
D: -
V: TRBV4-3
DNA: TGCGCCAGCAGCCAAGACAGAGAAGCTTTCTTT
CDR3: CASSQDREAFF

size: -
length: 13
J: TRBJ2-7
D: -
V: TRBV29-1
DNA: TGCAGCGTGAAGAAGCCAAACTCCTACGAGCAGTACTTC
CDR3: CSVKKPNSYEQYF

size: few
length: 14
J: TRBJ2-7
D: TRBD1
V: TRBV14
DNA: TGTGCCAGCAGTCCGACAGGGGCTCTCTACGAGCAGTACTTC
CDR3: CASSPTGALYEQYF

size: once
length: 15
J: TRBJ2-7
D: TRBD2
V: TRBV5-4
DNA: TGTGCCAGCAGCCCACCGGGACTAGCGGGAGACGAGCAGTACTTC
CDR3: CASSPPGLAGDEQYF

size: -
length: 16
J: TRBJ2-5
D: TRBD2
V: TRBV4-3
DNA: TGCGCCAGCAGCCAAGATCCCGCGGGAGCGCCGGGGACCCAGTACTTC
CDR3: CASSQDPAGAPGTQYF

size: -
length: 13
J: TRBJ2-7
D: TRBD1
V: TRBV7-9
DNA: TGTGCCAGCAGCCCCGACAGGGGTTCCGAGCAGTACTTC
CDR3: CASSPDRGSEQYF

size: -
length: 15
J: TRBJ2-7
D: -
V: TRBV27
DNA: TGTGCCAGCAGTTTCAGGAACCCAGGGGCCTACGAGCAGTACTTC
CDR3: CASSFRNPGAYEQYF

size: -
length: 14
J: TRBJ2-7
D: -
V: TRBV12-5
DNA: TGTGCTAGTGGTGCCCCCGGCGGCTCCTACGAGCAGTACTTC
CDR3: CASGAPGGSYEQYF

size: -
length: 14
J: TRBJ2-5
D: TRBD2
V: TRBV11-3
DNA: TGTGCCAGCAGCTCGGGCGGGGGCCAAGAGACCCAGTACTTC
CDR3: CASSSGGGQETQYF

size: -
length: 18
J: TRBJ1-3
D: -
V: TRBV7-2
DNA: TGTGCCAGCAGCTTACCCCAGGGCCGACAGGACTCTGGAAACACCATATATTTT
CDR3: CASSLPQGRQDSGNTIYF

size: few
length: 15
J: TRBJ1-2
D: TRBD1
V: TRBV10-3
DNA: TGTGCCATCAGTGAGTTTGGACAGGGAAACTATGGCTACACCTTC
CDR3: CAISEFGQGNYGYTF

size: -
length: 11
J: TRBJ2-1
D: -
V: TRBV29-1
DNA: TGCAGCCTGGACTACTACAATGAGCAGTTCTTC
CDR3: CSLDYYNEQFF

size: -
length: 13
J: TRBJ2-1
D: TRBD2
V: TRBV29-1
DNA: TGCAGCGTTGGGACTAGCGGAATCAATGAGCAGTTCTTC
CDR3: CSVGTSGINEQFF

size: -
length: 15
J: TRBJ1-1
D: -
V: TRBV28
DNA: TGTGCCAGCAGTTTCCCAGTAAGCGGGAACACTGAAGCTTTCTTT
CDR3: CASSFPVSGNTEAFF

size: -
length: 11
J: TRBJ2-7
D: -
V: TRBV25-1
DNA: TGTGCCAGCAGTGGTAGTTACGAGCAGTACTTC
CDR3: CASSGSYEQYF

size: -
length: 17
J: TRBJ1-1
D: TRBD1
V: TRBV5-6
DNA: TGTGCCAGCAGCTTGGCCCTCGGACAGGGTCCGAACACTGAAGCTTTCTTT
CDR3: CASSLALGQGPNTEAFF

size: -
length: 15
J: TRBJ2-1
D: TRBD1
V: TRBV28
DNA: TGTGCCAGCAGTCTTCGACAGGGTTGGGACAATGAGCAGTTCTTC
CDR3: CASSLRQGWDNEQFF

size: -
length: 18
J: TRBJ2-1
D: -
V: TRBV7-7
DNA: TGTGCCAGCAGCTTGAGTTTATTTGTACAGGGCACCTACAATGAGCAGTTCTTC
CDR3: CASSLSLFVQGTYNEQFF

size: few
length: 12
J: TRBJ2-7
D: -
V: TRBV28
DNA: TGTGCCAGCAGTTTCACCCGACTCCTGCAGTACTTC
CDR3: CASSFTRLLQYF

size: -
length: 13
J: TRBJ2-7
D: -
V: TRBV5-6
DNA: TGTGCCAGCAGCTGTAGACAGCCCTACGAGCAGTACTTC
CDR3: CASSCRQPYEQYF

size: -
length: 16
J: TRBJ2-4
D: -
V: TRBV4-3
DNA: TGCGCCAGCAGCCAAGGGCCAGGGCAGGGGAAAAACATTCAGTACTTC
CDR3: CASSQGPGQGKNIQYF

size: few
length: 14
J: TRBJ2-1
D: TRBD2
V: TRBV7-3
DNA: TGTGCCAGCAGCTTATTCGGGACTAGCAATGAGCAGTTCTTC
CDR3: CASSLFGTSNEQFF

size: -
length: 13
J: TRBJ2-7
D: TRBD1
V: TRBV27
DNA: TGTGCCAGCCGACAGGGATGGGCCTACGAGCAGTACTTC
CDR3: CASRQGWAYEQYF

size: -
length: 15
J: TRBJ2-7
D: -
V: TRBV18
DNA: TGTGCCAGCTCACCACGACGGGAAGCCTCCTACGAGCAGTACTTC
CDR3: CASSPRREASYEQYF

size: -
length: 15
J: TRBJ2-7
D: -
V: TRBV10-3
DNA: TGTGCCATCAGGGAACAGGGAATCGGATACTACGAGCAGTACTTT
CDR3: CAIREQGIGYYEQYF

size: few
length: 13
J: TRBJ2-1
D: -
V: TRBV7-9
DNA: TGTGCCAGCACCTTAGGGTGGCGGAATGAGCAGTTCTTC
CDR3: CASTLGWRNEQFF

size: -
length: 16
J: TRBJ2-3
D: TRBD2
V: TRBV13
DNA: TGTGCCAGCAGCTTAGTCCTAGCGGGGTACACAGATACGCAGTATTTT
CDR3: CASSLVLAGYTDTQYF

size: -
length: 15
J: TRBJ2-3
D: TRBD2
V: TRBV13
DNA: TGTGCCAGCAGCTCACTAGCGGGAGTATCGGATACGCAGTATTTT
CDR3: CASSSLAGVSDTQYF

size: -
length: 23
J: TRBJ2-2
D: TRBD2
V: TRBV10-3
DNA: TGTGCCATCAGTGAGTCGGTGAGACGGGTTTCGGCGACGACTAGCCACCCAACCGGGGAGCTGTTTTTT
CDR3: CAISESVRRVSATTSHPTGELFF

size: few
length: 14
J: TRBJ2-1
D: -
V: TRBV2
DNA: TGTGCCACCAGCTCGGGGTCCTCCTACAATGAGCAGTTCTTC
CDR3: CATSSGSSYNEQFF

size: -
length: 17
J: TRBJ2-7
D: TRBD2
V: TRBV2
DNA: TGTGCCAGCAGCGGCGGGACTAGCGGGCCCTTCGGCTACGAGCAGTACTTC
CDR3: CASSGGTSGPFGYEQYF

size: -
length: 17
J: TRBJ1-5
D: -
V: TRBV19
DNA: TGTGCCAGTAGTTCCCGTGGTGACAGAGGATTCAATCAGCCCCAGCATTTT
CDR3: CASSSRGDRGFNQPQHF

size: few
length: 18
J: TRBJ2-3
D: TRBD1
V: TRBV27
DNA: TGTGCCAGCAGTCTAAGAATCCGGGACAGGGGGTGGTCGGATACGCAGTATTTT
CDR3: CASSLRIRDRGWSDTQYF

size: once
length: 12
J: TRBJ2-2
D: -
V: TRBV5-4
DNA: TGTGCCAGCAACCGCGGGGATGAGGAGCTGTTTTTT
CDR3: CASNRGDEELFF

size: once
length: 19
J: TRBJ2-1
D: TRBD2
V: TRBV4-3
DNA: TGCGCCAGCAGCCCGACACTGACTAGCGGGAGGCGACGGTTGAATGAGCAGTTCTTC
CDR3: CASSPTLTSGRRRLNEQFF

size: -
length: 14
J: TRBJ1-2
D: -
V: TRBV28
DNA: TGTGCCAGCAGTCCCCTGGACATTAACTATGGCTACACCTTC
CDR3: CASSPLDINYGYTF

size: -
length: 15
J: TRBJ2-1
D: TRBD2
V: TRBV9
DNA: TGTGCCAGCAGCCTTACTAGCGGAGGGGACAATGAGCAGTTCTTC
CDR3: CASSLTSGGDNEQFF

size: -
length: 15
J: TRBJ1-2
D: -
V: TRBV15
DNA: TGTGCCACCAGACAAATGTACACCGCACACTATGGCTACACCTTC
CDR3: CATRQMYTAHYGYTF

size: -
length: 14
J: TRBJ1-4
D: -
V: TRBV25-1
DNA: TGTGCCAGCAGTGTAGGGGCAACTAATGAAAAACTGTTTTTT
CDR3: CASSVGATNEKLFF

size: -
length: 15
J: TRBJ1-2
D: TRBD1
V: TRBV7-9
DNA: TGTGCCAGCAGCACGGGACAGGGTTTAGGCTATGGCTACACCTTC
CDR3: CASSTGQGLGYGYTF

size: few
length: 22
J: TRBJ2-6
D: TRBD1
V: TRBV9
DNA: TGTGCCAGCAGCGTAGTGGGGGACAGGGGCGCTGATACAAACTCTGGGGCCAACGTCCTGACTTTC
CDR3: CASSVVGDRGADTNSGANVLTF

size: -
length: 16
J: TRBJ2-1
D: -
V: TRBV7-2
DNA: TGTGCCAGCAGCTTAATTGGGACTTCCTTTTACAATGAGCAGTTCTTC
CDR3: CASSLIGTSFYNEQFF

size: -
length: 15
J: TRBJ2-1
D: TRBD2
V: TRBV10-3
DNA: TGTGCCATCAGTGGGCGCACGGGAGGGAGCAATGAGCAGTTCTTC
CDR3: CAISGRTGGSNEQFF

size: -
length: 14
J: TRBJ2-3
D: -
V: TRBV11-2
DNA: TGTGCCAGCCGCAAGACTACCCGCACAGATACGCAGTATTTT
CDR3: CASRKTTRTDTQYF

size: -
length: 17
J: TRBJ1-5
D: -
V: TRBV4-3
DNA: TGCGCCAGCAGCCAAGGCCGGACACCGGATGGTGGTCAGCCCCAGCATTTT
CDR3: CASSQGRTPDGGQPQHF

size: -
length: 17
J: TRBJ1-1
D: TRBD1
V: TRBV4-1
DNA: TGCGCCAGCAGCCAAGAAGACAGGGGGCGCGGGCCCACTGAAGCTTTCTTT
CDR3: CASSQEDRGRGPTEAFF

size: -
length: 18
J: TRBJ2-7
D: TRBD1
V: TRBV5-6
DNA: TGTGCCAGCAGCCCCTGGGACAGGGGGATTCTGTCTTCCTACGAGCAGTACTTC
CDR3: CASSPWDRGILSSYEQYF

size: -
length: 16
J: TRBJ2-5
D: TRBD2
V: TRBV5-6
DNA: TGTGCCAGCAGCCTAGGGGGGCTAGCGGGAGTGGAGACCCAGTACTTC
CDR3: CASSLGGLAGVETQYF

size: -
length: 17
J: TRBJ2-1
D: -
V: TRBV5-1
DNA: TGCGCCAGCAGCTTGGGGCCAGTCCCTAACAGAAACAATGAGCAGTTCTTC
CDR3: CASSLGPVPNRNNEQFF

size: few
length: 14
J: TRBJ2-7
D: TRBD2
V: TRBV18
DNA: TGTGCCAGCTCTAGGGGAGGGGCGATCCACGAGCAGTACTTC
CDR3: CASSRGGAIHEQYF

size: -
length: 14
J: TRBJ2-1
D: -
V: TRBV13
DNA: TGTGCCAGCAGCTTCGTCCCCCCCGGGGGTGAGCAGTTCTTC
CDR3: CASSFVPPGGEQFF

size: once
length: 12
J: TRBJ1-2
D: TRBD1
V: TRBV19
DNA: TGTGCCAGTAGCCCGACAGGGGAGGGCTACACCTTC
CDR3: CASSPTGEGYTF

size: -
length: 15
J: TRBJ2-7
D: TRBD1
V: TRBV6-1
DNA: TGTGCCAGCAGACCACAGGGGATAAGGGTCTACGAGCAGTACTTC
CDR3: CASRPQGIRVYEQYF